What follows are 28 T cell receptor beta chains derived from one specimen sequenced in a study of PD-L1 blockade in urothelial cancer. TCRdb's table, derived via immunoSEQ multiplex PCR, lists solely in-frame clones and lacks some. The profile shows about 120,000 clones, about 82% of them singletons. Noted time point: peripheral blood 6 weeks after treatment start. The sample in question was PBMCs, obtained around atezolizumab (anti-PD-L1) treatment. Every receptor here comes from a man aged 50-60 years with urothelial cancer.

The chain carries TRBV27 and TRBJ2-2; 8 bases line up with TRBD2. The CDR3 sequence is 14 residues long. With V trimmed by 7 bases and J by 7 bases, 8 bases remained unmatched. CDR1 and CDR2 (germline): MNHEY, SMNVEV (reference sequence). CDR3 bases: TGTGCCAGCACCTATAGCGGGACGGGCGGGGAGCTGTTTTTT. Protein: CASTYSGTGGELFF.

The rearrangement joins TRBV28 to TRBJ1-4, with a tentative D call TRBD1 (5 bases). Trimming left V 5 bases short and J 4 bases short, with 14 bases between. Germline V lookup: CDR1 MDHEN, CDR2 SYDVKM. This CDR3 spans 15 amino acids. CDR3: CASSGGGPRNEKLFF. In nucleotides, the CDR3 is TGTGCCAGCAGTGGGGGGGGACCGCGTAATGAAAAACTGTTTTTT.

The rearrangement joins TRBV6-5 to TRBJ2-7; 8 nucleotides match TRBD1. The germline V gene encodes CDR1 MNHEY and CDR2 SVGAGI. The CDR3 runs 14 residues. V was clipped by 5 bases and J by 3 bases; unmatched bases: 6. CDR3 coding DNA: TGTGCCAGCAGTCTACAGGGGGAGAGCTACGAGCAGTACTTC. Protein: CASSLQGESYEQYF.

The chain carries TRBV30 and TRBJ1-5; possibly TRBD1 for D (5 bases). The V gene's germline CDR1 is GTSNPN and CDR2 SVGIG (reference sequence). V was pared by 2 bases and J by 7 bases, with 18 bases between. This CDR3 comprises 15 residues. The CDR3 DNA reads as TGTGCCTGGAGTCTGCTAGGCCAGGGAGGCCAGCCCCAGCATTTT. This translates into CAWSLLGQGGQPQHF.

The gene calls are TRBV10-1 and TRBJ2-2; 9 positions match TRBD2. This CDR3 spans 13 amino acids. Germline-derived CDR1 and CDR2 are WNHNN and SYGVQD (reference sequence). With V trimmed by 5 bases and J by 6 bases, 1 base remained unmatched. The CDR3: CASSLAGSGELFF. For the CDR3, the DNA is TGCGCCAGCAGTCTAGCGGGGTCCGGGGAGCTGTTTTTT.

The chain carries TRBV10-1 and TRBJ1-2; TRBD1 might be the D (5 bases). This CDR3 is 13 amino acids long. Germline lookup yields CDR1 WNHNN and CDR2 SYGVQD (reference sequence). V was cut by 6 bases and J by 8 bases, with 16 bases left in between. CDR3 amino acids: CASSPTGGVGYTF. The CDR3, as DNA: TGCGCCAGCAGCCCCACAGGAGGGGTAGGCTACACCTTC.

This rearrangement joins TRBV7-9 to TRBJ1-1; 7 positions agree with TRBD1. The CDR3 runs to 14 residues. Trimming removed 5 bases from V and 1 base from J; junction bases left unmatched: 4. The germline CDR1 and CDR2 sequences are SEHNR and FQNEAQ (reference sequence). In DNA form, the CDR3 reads TGTGCCAGCAGCCCCTGGACAGGGAACACTGAAGCTTTCTTT. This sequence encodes CASSPWTGNTEAFF.

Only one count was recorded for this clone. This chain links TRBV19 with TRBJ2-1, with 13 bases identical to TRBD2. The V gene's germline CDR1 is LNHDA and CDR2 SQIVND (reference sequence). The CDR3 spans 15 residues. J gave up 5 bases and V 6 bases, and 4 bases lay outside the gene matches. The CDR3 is CASRVLAGGHNEQFF. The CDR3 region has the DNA TGTGCCAGTAGGGTACTAGCGGGAGGGCACAATGAGCAGTTCTTC.

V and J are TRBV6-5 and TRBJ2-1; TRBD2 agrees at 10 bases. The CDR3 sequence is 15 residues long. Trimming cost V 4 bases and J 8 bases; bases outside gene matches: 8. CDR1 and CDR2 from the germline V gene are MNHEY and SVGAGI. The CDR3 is CASSSVAGGADEQFF. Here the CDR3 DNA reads TGTGCCAGCAGTTCGGTAGCGGGAGGAGCTGATGAGCAGTTCTTC.

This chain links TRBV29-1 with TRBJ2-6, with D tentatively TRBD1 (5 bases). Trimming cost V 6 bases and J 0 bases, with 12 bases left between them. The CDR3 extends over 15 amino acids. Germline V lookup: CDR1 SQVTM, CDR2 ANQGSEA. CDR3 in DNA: TGCAGCGTGTTACAGGATCCCTCTGGGGCCAACGTCCTGACTTTC. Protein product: CSVLQDPSGANVLTF.

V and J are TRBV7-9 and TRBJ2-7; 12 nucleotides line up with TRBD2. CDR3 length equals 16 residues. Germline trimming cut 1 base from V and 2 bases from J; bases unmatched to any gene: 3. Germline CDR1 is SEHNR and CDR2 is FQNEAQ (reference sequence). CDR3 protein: CASSLGASGRAYEQYF. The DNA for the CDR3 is TGTGCCAGCAGCTTAGGAGCTAGCGGGAGGGCCTACGAGCAGTACTTC.

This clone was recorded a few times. CDR3 nucleotide sequence: TGTGCCTGGAGTGCAGCGCCAAATGATGGCTACACCTTC. Amino acids: CAWSAAPNDGYTF. The chain uses TRBV30 and TRBJ1-2; the D is unclear. CDR1 is GTSNPN, CDR2 SVGIG, per germline (reference sequence). The length of the CDR3 is 13 residues. V was pared by 1 base and J by 6 bases, with 12 bases between.

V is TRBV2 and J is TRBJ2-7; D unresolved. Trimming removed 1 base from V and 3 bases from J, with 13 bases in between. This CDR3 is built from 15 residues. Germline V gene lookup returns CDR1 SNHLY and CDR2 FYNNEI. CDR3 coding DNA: TGTGCCAGCAGTGAAGAATCTATATCGAACTACGAGCAGTACTTC. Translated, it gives CASSEESISNYEQYF.

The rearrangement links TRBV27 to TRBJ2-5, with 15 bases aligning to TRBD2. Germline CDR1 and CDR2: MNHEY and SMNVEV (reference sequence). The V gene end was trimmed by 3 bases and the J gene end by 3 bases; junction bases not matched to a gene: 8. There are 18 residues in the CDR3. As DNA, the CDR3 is TGTGCCAGCAGTTTGGGGACTAGCGGGGGGCGGGGAAAAGAGACCCAGTACTTC. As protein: CASSLGTSGGRGKETQYF.

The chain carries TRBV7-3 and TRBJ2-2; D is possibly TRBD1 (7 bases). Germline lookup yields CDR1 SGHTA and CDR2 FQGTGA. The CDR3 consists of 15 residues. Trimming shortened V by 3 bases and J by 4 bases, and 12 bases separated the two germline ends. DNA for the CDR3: TGTGCCAGCAGCTTGGTCAGGGGGGTCACCGGGGAGCTGTTTTTT. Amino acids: CASSLVRGVTGELFF.

CDR3 sequence (DNA): TGTGCCAGCAGTCCGACAGGGGGCGCCTCGAGCGAGACCCAGTACTTC. Encoded protein: CASSPTGGASSETQYF. V is TRBV7-2 and J is TRBJ2-5, with 10 nucleotides matching TRBD1. V shed 6 bases and J 5 bases; nucleotides not matched to a gene: 12. CDR1 is SGHTA, CDR2 FQGNSA, per germline. The CDR3 totals 16 residues.

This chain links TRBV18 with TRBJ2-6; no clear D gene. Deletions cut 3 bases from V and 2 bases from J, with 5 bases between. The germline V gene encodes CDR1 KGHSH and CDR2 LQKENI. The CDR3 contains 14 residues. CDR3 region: CASSPPTGANVLTF. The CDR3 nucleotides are TGTGCCAGCTCACCTCCAACTGGGGCCAACGTCCTGACTTTC.

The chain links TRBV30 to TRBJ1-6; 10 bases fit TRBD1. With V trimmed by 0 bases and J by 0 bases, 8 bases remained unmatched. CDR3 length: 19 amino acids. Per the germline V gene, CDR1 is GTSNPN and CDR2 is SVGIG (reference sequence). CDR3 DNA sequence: TGTGCCTGGAGTGTACTATCATGGACAGGGGGCTCCTATAATTCACCCCTCCACTTT. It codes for CAWSVLSWTGGSYNSPLHF.

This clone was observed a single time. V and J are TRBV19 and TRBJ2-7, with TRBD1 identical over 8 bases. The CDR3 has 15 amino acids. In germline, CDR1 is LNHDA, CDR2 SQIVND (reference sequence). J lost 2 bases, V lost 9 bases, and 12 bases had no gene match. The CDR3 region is CASRVSQGATYEQYF. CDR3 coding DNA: TGTGCCAGCCGCGTTTCCCAGGGGGCCACCTACGAGCAGTACTTC.

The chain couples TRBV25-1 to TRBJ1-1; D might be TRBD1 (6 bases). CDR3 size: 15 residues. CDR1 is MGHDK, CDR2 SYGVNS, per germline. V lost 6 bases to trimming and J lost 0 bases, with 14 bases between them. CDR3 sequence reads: CASRETGLLNTEAFF. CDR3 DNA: TGTGCCAGCAGGGAAACAGGGTTATTGAACACTGAAGCTTTCTTT.

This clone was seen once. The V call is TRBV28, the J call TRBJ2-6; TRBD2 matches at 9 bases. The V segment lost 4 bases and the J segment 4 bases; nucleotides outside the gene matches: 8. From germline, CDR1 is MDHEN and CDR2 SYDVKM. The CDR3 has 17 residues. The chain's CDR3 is CASSSTSGSLGANVLTF. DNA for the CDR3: TGTGCCAGCAGTTCAACTAGCGGGTCGTTAGGGGCCAACGTCCTGACTTTC. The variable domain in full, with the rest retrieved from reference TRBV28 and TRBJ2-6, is DVKVTQSSRYLVKRTGEKVFLECVQDMDHENMFWYRQDPGLGLRLIYFSYDVKMKEKGDIPEGYSVSREKKERFSLILESASTNQTSMYLCASSSTSGSLGANVLTFGAGSRLTVL.

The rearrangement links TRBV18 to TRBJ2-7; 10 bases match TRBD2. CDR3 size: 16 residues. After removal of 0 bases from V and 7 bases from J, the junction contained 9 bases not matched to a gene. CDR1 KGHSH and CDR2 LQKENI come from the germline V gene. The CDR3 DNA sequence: TGTGCCAGCTCACCACCTTCAGCGGGAGGGGGTGCGGAGCAGTACTTC. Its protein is CASSPPSAGGGAEQYF.

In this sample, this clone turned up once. CDR3 protein: CASSDSWAQTWHEQFF. CDR3 in DNA: TGTGCCAGCAGTGACTCGTGGGCCCAAACCTGGCATGAGCAGTTCTTC. V is TRBV6-4 and J is TRBJ2-1, with no clear D. The CDR3 totals 16 residues. Germline CDR1 MRHNA, CDR2 SNTAGT. The V end lost 0 bases, the J end lost 8 bases, and 17 bases lay between the germline ends.

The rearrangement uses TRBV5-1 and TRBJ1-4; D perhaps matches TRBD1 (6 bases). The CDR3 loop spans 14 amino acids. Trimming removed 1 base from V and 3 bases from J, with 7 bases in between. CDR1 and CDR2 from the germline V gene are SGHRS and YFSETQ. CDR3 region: CASSLNRANEKLFF. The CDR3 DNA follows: TGCGCCAGCAGCTTGAACAGGGCTAATGAAAAACTGTTTTTT.

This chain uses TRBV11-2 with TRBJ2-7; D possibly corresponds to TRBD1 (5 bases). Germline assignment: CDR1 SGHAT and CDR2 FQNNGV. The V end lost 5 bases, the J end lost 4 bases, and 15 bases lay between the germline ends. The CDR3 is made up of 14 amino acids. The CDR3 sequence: CASSARGPRYEQYF. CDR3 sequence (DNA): TGTGCCAGCAGCGCAAGGGGTCCCCGTTACGAGCAGTACTTC.

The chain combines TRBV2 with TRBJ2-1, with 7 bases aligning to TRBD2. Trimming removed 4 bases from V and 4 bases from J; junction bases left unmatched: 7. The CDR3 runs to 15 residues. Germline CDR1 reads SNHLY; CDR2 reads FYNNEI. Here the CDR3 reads CASSGSSSGYNEQFF. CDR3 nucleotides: TGTGCCAGCAGTGGGTCGTCTAGCGGTTACAATGAGCAGTTCTTC.

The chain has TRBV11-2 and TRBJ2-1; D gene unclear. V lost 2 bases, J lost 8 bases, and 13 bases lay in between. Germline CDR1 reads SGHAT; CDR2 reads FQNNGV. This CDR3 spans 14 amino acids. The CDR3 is CASSLNGGRDEQFF. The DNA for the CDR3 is TGTGCCAGCAGCTTAAACGGCGGTCGGGATGAGCAGTTCTTC.

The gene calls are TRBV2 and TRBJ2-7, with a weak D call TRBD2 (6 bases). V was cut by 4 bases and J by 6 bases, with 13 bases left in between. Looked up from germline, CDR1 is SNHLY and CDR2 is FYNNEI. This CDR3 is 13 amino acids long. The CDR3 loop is CASSGLGNGEQYF. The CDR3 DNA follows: TGTGCCAGCAGTGGACTAGGAAACGGCGAGCAGTACTTC.